This T cell receptor (delta chain) was identified during a study of gamma-delta chains in newborns, infants, children. Background on the study: Microbial exposure reportedly drives polyclonal innate γδ T cell expansion after birth.

This clone was seen only a few times. Its ends do not fully match the called genes, so a read error is possible. TCRdb re-called the reads through CATT. The sample yields 8,500 to 14,000 delta-chain clones, just under 9% seen once. The germline CDR1 and CDR2 sequences are GEAIGNYY and EKD. The CDR3 runs to 15 residues. Sequences were obtained from blood. This chain links TRDV2 with TRDJ1; the D gene is possibly TRDD3 (6 bases). The source of this sequence is a child who was a newborn, infant or young child, either healthy, febrile or measles-vaccinated (not recorded which). CDR3 nucleotides: TGTGCCCGTGACGTACTGGGAGGGGACACCGATAAACTCATCTTT. Its translation: CARDVLGGDTDKLIF.